This TCR delta chain was sequenced during a study of γδ T cells in repeated Plasmodium falciparum infection. Sequencing covered both gamma and delta TCR chains per sample. TCRdb ran CATT on the multiplex PCR reads. The sample shows around 46,000 delta-chain clones, 1.6% of them seen only once. This clone has ten or more counts. This sequence was found in a pool of human donors (malaria-infected and uninfected, not separated). Sequencing input: gamma-delta T cells from blood.

The CDR3 bases are TGTGCAGCAAGCGGTTGGTTCCTACCGGAACTGGGGGATACGCTTCTTACCGATAAACTCATCTTT. Encoded protein: CAASGWFLPELGDTLLTDKLIF. This chain joins TRAV23/DV6 and TRDJ1, with TRDD3 identical over 13 bases. CDR3 length equals 22 residues. Germline V CDR1 and CDR2: NTAFDY, IRPDVSE (reference sequence). V shed 0 bases, J shed 2 bases, and the junction held 22 bases outside the gene matches.